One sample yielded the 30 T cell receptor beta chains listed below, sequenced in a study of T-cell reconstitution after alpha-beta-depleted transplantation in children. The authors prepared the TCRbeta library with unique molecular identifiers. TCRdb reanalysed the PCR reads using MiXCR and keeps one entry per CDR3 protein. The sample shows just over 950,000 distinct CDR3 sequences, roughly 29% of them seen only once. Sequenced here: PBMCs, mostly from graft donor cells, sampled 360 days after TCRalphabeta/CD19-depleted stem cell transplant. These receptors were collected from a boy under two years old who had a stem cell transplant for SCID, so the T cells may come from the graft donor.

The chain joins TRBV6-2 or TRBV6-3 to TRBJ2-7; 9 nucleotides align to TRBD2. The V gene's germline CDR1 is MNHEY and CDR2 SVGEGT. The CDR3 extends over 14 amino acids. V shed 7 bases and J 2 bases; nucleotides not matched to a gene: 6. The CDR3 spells CASKRGEPAYEQYF. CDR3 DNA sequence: TGTGCCAGCAAGCGGGGGGAACCCGCCTACGAGCAGTACTTC.

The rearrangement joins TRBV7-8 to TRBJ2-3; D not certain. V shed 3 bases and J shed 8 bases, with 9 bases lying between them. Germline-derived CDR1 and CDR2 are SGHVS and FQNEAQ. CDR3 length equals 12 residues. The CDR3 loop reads CASSLKLGTQYF. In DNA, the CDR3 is TGTGCCAGCAGCTTGAAGCTGGGTACGCAGTATTTT.

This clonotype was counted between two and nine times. The DNA for the CDR3 is TGTGCCAGCAGCAGGACAGGGCCCTCTGGAAACACCATATATTTT. It codes for CASSRTGPSGNTIYF. V usage is TRBV7-2 and J usage is TRBJ1-3; TRBD1 matches at 8 bases. Unmatched junction bases numbered 3, after V lost 5 bases and J lost 0 bases. The CDR3 is 15 residues long. Germline V gives CDR1 SGHTA, CDR2 FQGNSA.

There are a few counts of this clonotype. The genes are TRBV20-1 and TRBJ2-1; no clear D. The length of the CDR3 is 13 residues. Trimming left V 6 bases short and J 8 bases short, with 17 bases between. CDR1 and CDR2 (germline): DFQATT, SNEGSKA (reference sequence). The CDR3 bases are TGCAGTGCCCTTAAAATACTCGGCTATGAGCAGTTCTTC. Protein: CSALKILGYEQFF.

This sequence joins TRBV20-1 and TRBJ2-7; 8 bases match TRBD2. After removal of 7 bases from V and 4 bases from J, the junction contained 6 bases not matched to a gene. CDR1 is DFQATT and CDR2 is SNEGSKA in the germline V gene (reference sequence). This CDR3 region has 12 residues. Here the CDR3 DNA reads TGCAGTGTTGGCCGGGGGGGTTACGAGCAGTACTTC. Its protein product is CSVGRGGYEQYF.

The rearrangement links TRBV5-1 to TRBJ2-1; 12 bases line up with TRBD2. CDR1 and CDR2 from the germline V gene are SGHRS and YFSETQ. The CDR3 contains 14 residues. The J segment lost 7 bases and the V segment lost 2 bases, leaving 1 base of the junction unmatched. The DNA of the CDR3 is TGCGCCAGCAGCTTTCTAGCGGGGGGGAATGAGCAGTTCTTC. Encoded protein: CASSFLAGGNEQFF.

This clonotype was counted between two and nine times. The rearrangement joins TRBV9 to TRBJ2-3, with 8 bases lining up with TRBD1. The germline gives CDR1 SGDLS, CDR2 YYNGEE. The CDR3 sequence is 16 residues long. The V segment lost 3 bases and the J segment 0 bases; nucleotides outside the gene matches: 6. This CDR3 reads CASSDPTGASTDTQYF. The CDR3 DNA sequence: TGTGCCAGCAGCGACCCGACAGGGGCTAGCACAGATACGCAGTATTTT.

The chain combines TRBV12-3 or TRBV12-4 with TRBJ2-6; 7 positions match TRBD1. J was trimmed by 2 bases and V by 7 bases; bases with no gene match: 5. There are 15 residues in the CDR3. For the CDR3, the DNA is TGTGCCAGCAATATAACAGGGGCTGGGGCCAACGTCCTGACTTTC. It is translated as CASNITGAGANVLTF.

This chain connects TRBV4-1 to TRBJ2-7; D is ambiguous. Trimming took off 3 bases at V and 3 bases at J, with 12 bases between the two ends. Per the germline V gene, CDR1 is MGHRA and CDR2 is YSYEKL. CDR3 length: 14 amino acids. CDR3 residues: CASSQGIDFYEQYF. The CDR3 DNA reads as TGCGCCAGCAGCCAGGGGATCGATTTCTACGAGCAGTACTTC.

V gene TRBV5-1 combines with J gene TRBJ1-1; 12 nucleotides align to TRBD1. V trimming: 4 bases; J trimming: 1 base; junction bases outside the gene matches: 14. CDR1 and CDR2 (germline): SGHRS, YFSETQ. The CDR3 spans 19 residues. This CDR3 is CASSPWAGTGGRRNTEAFF. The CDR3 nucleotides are TGCGCCAGCAGCCCCTGGGCCGGGACAGGGGGCCGACGGAACACTGAAGCTTTCTTT.

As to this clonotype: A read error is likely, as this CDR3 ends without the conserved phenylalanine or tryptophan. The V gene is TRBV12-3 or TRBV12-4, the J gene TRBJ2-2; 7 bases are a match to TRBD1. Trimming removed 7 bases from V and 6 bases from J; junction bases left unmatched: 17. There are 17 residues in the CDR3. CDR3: CASTRHTGAARAGELFV. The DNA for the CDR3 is TGTGCCAGCACCCGGCACACAGGGGCGGCGAGGGCCGGGGAGCTGTTTGTT.

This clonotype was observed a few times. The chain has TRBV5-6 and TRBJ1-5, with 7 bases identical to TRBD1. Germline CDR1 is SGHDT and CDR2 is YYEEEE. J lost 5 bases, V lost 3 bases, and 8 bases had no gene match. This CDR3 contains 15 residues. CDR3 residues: CASSSLDRPDQPQHF. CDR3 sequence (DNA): TGTGCCAGCAGCTCACTGGACAGGCCCGATCAGCCCCAGCATTTT.

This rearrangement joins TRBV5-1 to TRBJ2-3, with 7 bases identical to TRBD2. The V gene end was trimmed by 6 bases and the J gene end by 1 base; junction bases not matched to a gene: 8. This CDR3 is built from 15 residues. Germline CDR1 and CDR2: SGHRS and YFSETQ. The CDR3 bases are TGCGCCAGCACCTACCGGGACTACCGCACAGATACGCAGTATTTT. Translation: CASTYRDYRTDTQYF.

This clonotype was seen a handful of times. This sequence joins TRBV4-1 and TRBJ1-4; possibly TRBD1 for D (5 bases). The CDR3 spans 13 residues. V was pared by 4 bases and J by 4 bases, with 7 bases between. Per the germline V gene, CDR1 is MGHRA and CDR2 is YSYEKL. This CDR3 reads CASSRQINEKLFF. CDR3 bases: TGCGCCAGCAGCCGACAGATTAATGAAAAACTGTTTTTT.

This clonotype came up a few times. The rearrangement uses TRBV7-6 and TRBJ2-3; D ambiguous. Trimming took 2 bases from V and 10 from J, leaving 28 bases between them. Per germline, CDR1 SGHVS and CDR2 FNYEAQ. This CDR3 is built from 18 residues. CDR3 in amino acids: CASSLYLGSSPGHKAQYF. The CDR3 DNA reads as TGTGCCAGCAGCTTATATCTAGGTTCGAGCCCCGGGCACAAGGCGCAGTATTTT.

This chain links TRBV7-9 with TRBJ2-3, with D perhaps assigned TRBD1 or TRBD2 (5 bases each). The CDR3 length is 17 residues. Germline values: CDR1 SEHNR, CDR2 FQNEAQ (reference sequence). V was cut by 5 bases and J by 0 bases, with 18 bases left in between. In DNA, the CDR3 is TGTGCCAGCAGCAAGGGCCGGGGCCCTACCAGCACAGATACGCAGTATTTT. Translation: CASSKGRGPTSTDTQYF.

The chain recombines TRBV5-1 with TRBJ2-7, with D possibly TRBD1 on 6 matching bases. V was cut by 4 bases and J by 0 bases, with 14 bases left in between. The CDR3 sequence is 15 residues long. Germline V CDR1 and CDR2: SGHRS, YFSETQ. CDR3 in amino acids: CASSTSGVGSYEQYF. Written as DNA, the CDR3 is TGCGCCAGCAGCACCTCAGGGGTAGGCTCCTACGAGCAGTACTTC.

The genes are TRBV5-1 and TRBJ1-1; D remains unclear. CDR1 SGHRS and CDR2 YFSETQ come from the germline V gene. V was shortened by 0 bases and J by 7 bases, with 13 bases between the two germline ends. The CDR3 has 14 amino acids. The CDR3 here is CASSLDPSSGEAFF. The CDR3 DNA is TGCGCCAGCAGCTTGGATCCTTCGAGTGGTGAAGCTTTCTTT.

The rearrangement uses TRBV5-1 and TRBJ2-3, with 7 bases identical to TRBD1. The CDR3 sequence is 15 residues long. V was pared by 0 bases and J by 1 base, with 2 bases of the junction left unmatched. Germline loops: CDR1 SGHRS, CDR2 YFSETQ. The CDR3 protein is CASSLGGQGTDTQYF. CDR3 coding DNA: TGCGCCAGCAGCTTGGGCGGACAGGGCACAGATACGCAGTATTTT.

The CDR3 here is CASSLQGLPNTGELFF. The CDR3 nucleotides are TGCGCCAGCAGCCTACAGGGGTTGCCGAACACCGGGGAGCTGTTTTTT. The chain joins TRBV4-1 to TRBJ2-2; 7 bases fit TRBD1. This CDR3 spans 16 amino acids. CDR1 MGHRA and CDR2 YSYEKL come from the germline V gene. V lost 4 bases to trimming and J lost 0 bases; unmatched junction nucleotides: 5.

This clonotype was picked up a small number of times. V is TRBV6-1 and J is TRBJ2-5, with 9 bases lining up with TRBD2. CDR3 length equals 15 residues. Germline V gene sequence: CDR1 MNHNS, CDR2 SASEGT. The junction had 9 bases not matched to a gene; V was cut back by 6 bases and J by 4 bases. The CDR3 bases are TGTGCCAGCAGCCCTGTAGCGGGGGTGGGAGAGACCCAGTACTTC. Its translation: CASSPVAGVGETQYF.

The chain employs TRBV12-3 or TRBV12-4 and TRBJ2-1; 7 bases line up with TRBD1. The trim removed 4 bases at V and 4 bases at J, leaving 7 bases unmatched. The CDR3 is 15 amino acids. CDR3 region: CASSSETGLYNEQFF. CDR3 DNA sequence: TGTGCCAGCAGTTCGGAGACAGGGTTGTACAATGAGCAGTTCTTC.

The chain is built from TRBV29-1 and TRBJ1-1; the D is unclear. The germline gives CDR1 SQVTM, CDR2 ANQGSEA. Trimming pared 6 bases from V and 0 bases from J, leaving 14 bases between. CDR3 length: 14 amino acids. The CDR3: CSVDPDTLNTEAFF. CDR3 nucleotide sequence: TGCAGCGTAGATCCTGACACCTTGAACACTGAAGCTTTCTTT.

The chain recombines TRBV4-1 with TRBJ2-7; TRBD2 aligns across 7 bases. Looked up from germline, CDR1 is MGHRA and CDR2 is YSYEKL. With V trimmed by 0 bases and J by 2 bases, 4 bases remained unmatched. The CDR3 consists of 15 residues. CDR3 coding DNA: TGCGCCAGCAGCCAAGACCCAAGCGGGGCCTACGAGCAGTACTTC. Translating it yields CASSQDPSGAYEQYF.

CDR3 bases: TGTGCCACCAGTGAAGGGACTAGCGTGGAGACGCAGTATTTT. It encodes CATSEGTSVETQYF. This chain links TRBV24-1 with TRBJ2-3; 10 bases map to TRBD2. The CDR3 runs to 14 residues. Germline loops: CDR1 KGHDR, CDR2 SFDVKD. J was trimmed by 9 bases and V by 4 bases; bases with no gene match: 6.

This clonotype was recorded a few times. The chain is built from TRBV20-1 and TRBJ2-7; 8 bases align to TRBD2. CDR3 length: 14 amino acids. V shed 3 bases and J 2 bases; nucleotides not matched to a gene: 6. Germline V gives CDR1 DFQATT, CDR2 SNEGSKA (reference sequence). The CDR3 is CSASLRGGPYEQYF. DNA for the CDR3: TGCAGTGCTAGTTTACGGGGGGGCCCCTACGAGCAGTACTTC.

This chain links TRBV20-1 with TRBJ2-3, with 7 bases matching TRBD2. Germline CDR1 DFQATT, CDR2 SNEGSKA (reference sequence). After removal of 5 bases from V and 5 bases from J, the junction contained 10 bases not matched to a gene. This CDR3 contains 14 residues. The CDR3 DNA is TGCAGTGCTGGAAGGACTAGAACAGGAGATACGCAGTATTTT. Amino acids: CSAGRTRTGDTQYF.

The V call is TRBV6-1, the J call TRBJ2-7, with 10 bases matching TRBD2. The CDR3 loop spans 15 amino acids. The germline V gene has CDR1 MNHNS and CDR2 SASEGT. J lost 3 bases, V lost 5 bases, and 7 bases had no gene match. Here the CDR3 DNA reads TGTGCCAGCAGTACCCCAGCGGGGGGGAGCTACGAGCAGTACTTC. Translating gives CASSTPAGGSYEQYF.

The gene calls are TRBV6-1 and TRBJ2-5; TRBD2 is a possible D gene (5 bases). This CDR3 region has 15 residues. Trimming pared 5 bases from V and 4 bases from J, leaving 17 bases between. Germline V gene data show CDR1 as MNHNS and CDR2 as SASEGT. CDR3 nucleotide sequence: TGTGCCAGCAGTCGCGCCTCCCGGGGTGGAGAGACCCAGTACTTC. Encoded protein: CASSRASRGGETQYF.

CDR3 coding DNA: TGCAGTGCATCCACGTCGGTCACCGGGGAGCTGTTTTTT. Protein product: CSASTSVTGELFF. The chain combines TRBV20-1 with TRBJ2-2; D remains ambiguous. Germline CDR1 reads DFQATT; CDR2 reads SNEGSKA (reference sequence). Trimming took 6 bases from V and 4 from J, leaving 12 bases between them. The CDR3 sequence is 13 residues long.